This T cell receptor (beta chain) was profiled in a study of blood T cell repertoires in COVID-19. Study-level information: Collection of acute and convalescent COVID-19 samples took place in the United States, Italy and Spain.

Patients at the Seattle site were enrolled during active infection and followed longitudinally. Data came from immunoSEQ multiplex PCR; TCRdb stores just in-frame clones and leaves some out. The sample lists about 230,000 clones; roughly 80% were seen once. Germline CDR1 reads LNHDA; CDR2 reads SQIVND (reference sequence). Trimming pared 5 bases from V and 1 base from J, leaving 11 bases between. CDR3 length equals 14 residues. The sequence was obtained from a woman aged 80 or over with COVID-19, enrolled during active disease. Sample: peripheral blood. The V gene is TRBV19, the J gene TRBJ1-1; D is uncertain. CDR3 protein: CASSVVFRNTEAFF. The CDR3 coding sequence is TGTGCCAGTAGTGTGGTCTTCAGGAACACTGAAGCTTTCTTT.